The entry below gives a single T cell receptor beta chain sequence along with its context. This specimen comes from a study of shared T cell receptors in the human thymus. Here immunoSEQ multiplex PCR was the method, and the copy in TCRdb shows in-frame clones only, minus some. Among more than 550,000 clones listed, about 90% were seen once. These data were also filed under a second study, of human thymus T cells. Turning to that study: The sample donors, healthy Finnish infants, were having corrective surgery for congenital heart defects. Corrective cardiac operations yielded the resected thymus tissue. In thymic and blood repertoires alike, V and J usage looked biased. Reports from related research described highly overlapping thymic repertoires among unrelated individuals.

The receptor was derived from a boy under three years old with a congenital heart defect. Sequencing was done on a sample of thymocytes.

The DNA for the CDR3 is TGTGCCAGCAGCCATCCTGAGGGGGAAAGAAGGTACGAGCAGTACTTC. Residues: CASSHPEGERRYEQYF. The chain is built from TRBV11-2 and TRBJ2-7; D might be TRBD1 (6 bases). CDR3 size: 16 residues. V was trimmed by 5 bases and J by 4 bases, leaving 21 bases between them. The germline V gene has CDR1 SGHAT and CDR2 FQNNGV. The full variable domain, its missing parts supplied by reference TRBV11-2 and TRBJ2-7, is EAGVAQSPRYKIIEKRQSVAFWCNPISGHATLYWYQQILGQGPKLLIQFQNNGVVDDSQLPKDRFSAERLKGVDSTLKIQPAKLEDSAVYLCASSHPEGERRYEQYFGPGTRLTVT.